This T cell receptor (beta chain) was found in a study of cytomegalovirus exposure and HLA in healthy donors. Assay used: immunoSEQ multiplex PCR; TCRdb lists only in-frame clones, some missing. The top ten hold roughly 2% of the sample, which has about 120,000 clones, about 87% seen once. Regarding the study as a whole: Diagnosis of cytomegalovirus status made by the classifier reportedly showed high specificity and sensitivity.

V lost 5 bases, J lost 6 bases, and 15 bases stayed unmatched. CDR3 length: 17 residues. CDR1 is SGHTA and CDR2 is FQGNSA in the germline V gene. As for this clone: Antigen: not known.

The rearrangement joins TRBV7-2 to TRBJ2-2; 7 bases are shared with TRBD2. Sequenced: PBMCs. The TCR originated in a woman aged 18-29 years in good health and CMV-seronegative. The CDR3 reads CASSPMSGIINAGELFF. CDR3 bases: TGTGCCAGCAGCCCAATGAGCGGGATAATTAATGCCGGGGAGCTGTTTTTT. Full variable domain (rest looked up from reference TRBV7-2 and TRBJ2-2): GAGVSQSPSNKVTEKGKDVELRCDPISGHTALYWYRQSLGQGLEFLIYFQGNSAPDKSGLPSDRFSAERTGGSVSTLTIQRTQQEDSAVYLCASSPMSGIINAGELFFGEGSRLTVL.